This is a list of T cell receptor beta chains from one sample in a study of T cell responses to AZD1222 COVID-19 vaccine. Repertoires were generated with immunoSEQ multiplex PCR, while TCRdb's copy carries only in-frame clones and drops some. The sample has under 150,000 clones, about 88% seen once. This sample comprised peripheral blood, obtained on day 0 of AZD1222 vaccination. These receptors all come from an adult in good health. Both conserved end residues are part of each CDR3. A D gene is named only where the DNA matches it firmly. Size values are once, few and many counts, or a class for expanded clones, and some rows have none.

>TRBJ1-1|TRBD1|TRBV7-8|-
TGTGCCAGCAGCGAATCGACAGGGGGCAGAAACACTGAAGCTTTCTTT
CASSESTGGRNTEAFF
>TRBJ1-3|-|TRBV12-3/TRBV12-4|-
TGTGCCAGCAGACTGATCTCTGGAAACACCATATATTTT
CASRLISGNTIYF
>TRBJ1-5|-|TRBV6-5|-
TGTGCCAGCAGTTATGGTGGCAATCAGCCCCAGCATTTT
CASSYGGNQPQHF
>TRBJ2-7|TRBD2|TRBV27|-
TGTGCCAGCAGTCCGGGCGGGGGGGGTTACTACGAGCAGTACTTC
CASSPGGGGYYEQYF
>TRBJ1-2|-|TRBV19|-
TGTGCGAGTATGGAGATAAGGGAAGGGGGCTACACCTTC
CASMEIREGGYTF
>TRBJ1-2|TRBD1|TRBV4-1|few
TGCGCCAGCAGCCTCCCGGGACAGGTTGACTATGGCTACACCTTC
CASSLPGQVDYGYTF
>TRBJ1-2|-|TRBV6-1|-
TGTGCCAGCAGTTCGCCAGGAACTTCTAACTATGGCTACACCTTC
CASSSPGTSNYGYTF
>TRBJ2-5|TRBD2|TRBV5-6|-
TGTGCCAGCACCCGAAGGCTAGCGGGAGAAGAGACCCAGTACTTC
CASTRRLAGEETQYF
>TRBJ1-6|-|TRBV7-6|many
TGTGCCAGCAGCTTAGGTCCGGCAGGGGACAATTCACCCCTCCACTTT
CASSLGPAGDNSPLHF
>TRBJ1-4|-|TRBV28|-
TGTGCCAGCAGTCTTGGGGTGAGGGCCTTAGGTGAAAAACTGTTTTTT
CASSLGVRALGEKLFF
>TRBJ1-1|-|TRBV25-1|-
TGTGCCAGCAGTGAAGGGGATCACACTGAAGCTTTCTTT
CASSEGDHTEAFF
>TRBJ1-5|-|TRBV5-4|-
TGTGCCAGCAGCCCTTTTAATAGTCAGGGGTATAGGCAGCCCCAGCATTTT
CASSPFNSQGYRQPQHF
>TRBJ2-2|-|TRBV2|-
TGTGCCAGCGCGGGAAATCGGAACACCGGGGAGCTGTTTTTT
CASAGNRNTGELFF
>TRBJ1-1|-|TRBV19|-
TGTGCCAGTAGTTCCCAACAGGGAGGTACTGAAGCTTTCTTT
CASSSQQGGTEAFF
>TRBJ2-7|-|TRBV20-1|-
TGCAGTGCTTACCCTATGACCGAGCAGTACTTC
CSAYPMTEQYF
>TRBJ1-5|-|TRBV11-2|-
TGTGCCAGCAGCTTAGGAGGGGGGTACGGCAATCAGCCCCAGCATTTT
CASSLGGGYGNQPQHF
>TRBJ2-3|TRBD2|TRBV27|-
TGTGCCAGCATGCCCCGTCTAGCGGGAGGAAGGGATACGCAGTATTTT
CASMPRLAGGRDTQYF
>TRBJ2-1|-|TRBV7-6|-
TGTGCCAGCAGCTTAGCGCTTACTAGTGAGCAGTTCTTC
CASSLALTSEQFF
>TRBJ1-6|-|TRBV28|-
TGTGCCAGCAGGTCCGTACAGGGTACGTCCTATAATTCACCCCTCCACTTT
CASRSVQGTSYNSPLHF
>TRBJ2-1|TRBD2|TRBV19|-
TGTGCCAGTAGTGGGGGACTAGCGGGAGCAGGGGTCTACTACAATGAGCAGTTCTTC
CASSGGLAGAGVYYNEQFF
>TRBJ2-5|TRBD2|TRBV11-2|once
TGTGCCAGCAGCTTAGACCTTAGGACTAGCGGGAGAGTAGAGACCCAGTACTTC
CASSLDLRTSGRVETQYF
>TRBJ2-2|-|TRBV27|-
TGTGCCAGCAGTCTCCTGTCGGGAGAAGTCGGGGAGCTGTTTTTT
CASSLLSGEVGELFF
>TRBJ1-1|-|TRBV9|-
TGTGCCAGCAGCGTAGATGCGACAGCTAACACTGAAGCTTTCTTT
CASSVDATANTEAFF